One sample yielded the 27 T cell receptor beta chains listed below, sequenced in a study of blood T cells in healthy people across ages. A sample-barcoded 5' primer and a J-beta primer mix were used in a second PCR of roughly 7 to 11 cycles. TCRdb reprocessed the 5' RACE reads via MiXCR and lists one record per CDR3 protein. The sample shows some 690,000 distinct CDR3 sequences, about 20% of them seen only once. The specimen sequenced was blood. Receptors were obtained from a man in his 70s in good health.

The chain has TRBV5-1 and TRBJ2-4, with D unclear. V lost 0 bases to trimming and J lost 7 bases, with 14 bases between them. This CDR3 has 15 amino acids. In germline, CDR1 is SGHRS, CDR2 YFSETQ. CDR3 amino acids: CASSLEGLSGNIQYF. The CDR3 nucleotides are TGCGCCAGCAGCTTGGAAGGATTGTCGGGTAACATTCAGTACTTC.

This sequence joins TRBV7-9 and TRBJ1-4; 10 bases match TRBD1. This CDR3 comprises 16 residues. Looked up from germline, CDR1 is SEHNR and CDR2 is FQNEAQ (reference sequence). J was trimmed by 6 bases and V by 5 bases; bases with no gene match: 9. The CDR3 nucleotides are TGTGCCAGCAGCCTGGGACAGGGGAGGCGTGATGAAAAACTGTTTTTT. It yields the protein CASSLGQGRRDEKLFF.

The chain links TRBV20-1 to TRBJ2-3; D may be TRBD2 (5 bases). This CDR3 is built from 15 residues. Per germline, CDR1 DFQATT and CDR2 SNEGSKA (reference sequence). V was clipped by 4 bases and J by 0 bases, with 14 bases between them. The CDR3: CSAKGLGGSTDTQYF. The DNA of the CDR3 is TGCAGTGCTAAGGGTCTAGGCGGGAGCACAGATACGCAGTATTTT.

As concerns this clonotype: Since no conserved phenylalanine or tryptophan closes the CDR3, a read error is the likely cause. The J gene is TRBJ1-4, the V gene TRBV12-3 or TRBV12-4, with 7 positions matching TRBD1. CDR3 length: 15 amino acids. V lost 5 bases and J lost 0; bases outside the gene matches: 3. CDR3 nucleotides: TGTGCCAGCAGTGTTGGACAGGCAACTAATGAAAAACTGTTTCTT. Translation: CASSVGQATNEKLFL.

The CDR3 bases are TGTGCCAGCAGTATAACCGGGACAGGGTCTGGAAACACCATATATTTT. Translated: CASSITGTGSGNTIYF. The V call is TRBV12-3 or TRBV12-4, the J call TRBJ1-3; 9 positions match TRBD1. The CDR3 runs 16 residues. V trimming: 5 bases; J trimming: 1 base; junction bases outside the gene matches: 6.

The chain employs TRBV12-3 or TRBV12-4 and TRBJ2-5; unclear D gene. The last part of the DNA fits TRBJ2-1 better; the J call may be wrong. There are 13 residues in the CDR3. The CDR3 sequence is CASTQRISNEQFF. The CDR3 DNA is TGTGCCAGCACTCAGAGAATCAGCAATGAGCAGTTCTTC.

This sequence joins TRBV7-2 and TRBJ1-3; weak D call: TRBD1 (6 bases). Germline loops: CDR1 SGHTA, CDR2 FQGNSA. V lost 5 bases and J lost 4, with 12 bases in between. This CDR3 has 14 residues. The chain's CDR3 is CASSHRVAGNTIYF. In DNA, the CDR3 is TGTGCCAGCAGCCACAGGGTTGCCGGAAACACCATATATTTT.

This chain connects TRBV7-8 to TRBJ2-3, with TRBD1 as a possible D gene (6 bases). Germline V lookup: CDR1 SGHVS, CDR2 FQNEAQ. The V end was cut by 4 bases, the J end by 0 bases, with 11 bases between. The CDR3 loop spans 15 amino acids. The CDR3: CASSSGARSTDTQYF. CDR3 coding DNA: TGTGCCAGCAGCTCAGGGGCTAGAAGCACAGATACGCAGTATTTT. Full variable domain (remainder filled in from reference TRBV7-8 and TRBJ2-3): GAGVSQSPRYKVAKRGQDVALRCDPISGHVSLFWYQQALGQGPEFLTYFQNEAQLDKSGLPSDRFFAERPEGSVSTLKIQRTQQEDSAVYLCASSSGARSTDTQYFGPGTRLTVL.

This clonotype has a count of ten or more. At one end, the junction sequence differs from germline, possibly due to a read error. The V call is TRBV7-8, the J call TRBJ1-5; weak D call: TRBD1 (5 bases). The CDR3 length is 14 residues. Germline V lookup: CDR1 SGHVS, CDR2 FQNEAQ. DNA of the CDR3: TGCGCCAGCAGCCAAGATAGGGGAAATCAGCCCCAGCATTTT. This gives the protein CASSQDRGNQPQHF. The whole variable domain, filled in from reference TRBV7-8 and TRBJ1-5, reads GAGVSQSPRYKVAKRGQDVALRCDPISGHVSLFWYQQALGQGPEFLTYFQNEAQLDKSGLPSDRFFAERPEGSVSTLKIQRTQQEDSAVYLCASSQDRGNQPQHFGDGTRLSIL.

This chain connects TRBV6-5 to TRBJ1-4, with D tentatively TRBD1 (6 bases). The CDR3 has 15 residues. V was pared by 5 bases and J by 11 bases, with 21 bases between. CDR1 MNHEY and CDR2 SVGAGI come from the germline V gene. The CDR3 DNA reads as TGTGCCAGCAGTAGGGACTCCGGGACACCCGAGAAACTGTTTTTT. Protein: CASSRDSGTPEKLFF.

The genes are TRBV2 and TRBJ2-3; D remains ambiguous. V lost 2 bases to trimming and J lost 0 bases, with 9 bases between them. Germline V gene data show CDR1 as SNHLY and CDR2 as FYNNEI. CDR3 length: 15 residues. DNA for the CDR3: TGTGCCAGCAGTGAACGGTTGCCCAGCACAGATACGCAGTATTTT. The encoded protein is CASSERLPSTDTQYF.

There are a few counts of this clonotype. One junction end disagrees with the germline gene, perhaps due to a read error. The rearrangement uses TRBV28 and TRBJ2-5; tentatively, D is TRBD1 (5 bases). Germline assignment: CDR1 MDHEN and CDR2 SYDVKM. The CDR3 is 12 residues long. The CDR3 region is CASSFRQGYYDF. For the CDR3, the DNA is TGTGCCAGCAGTTTTCGGCAGGGATATTACGACTTC.

The chain is built from TRBV5-1 and TRBJ1-5, with 10 positions matching TRBD1. The germline V gene encodes CDR1 SGHRS and CDR2 YFSETQ. The CDR3 runs 15 residues. V gave up 4 bases and J gave up 2 bases; unmatched junction bases: 3. CDR3 amino acids: CASSGGTGGNQPQHF. The CDR3 DNA follows: TGCGCCAGCAGCGGAGGGACAGGGGGCAATCAGCCCCAGCATTTT.

This clonotype was picked up a small number of times. The CDR3 spells CSALRRPNTEAFF. The CDR3 DNA follows: TGCAGTGCTTTGCGACGGCCGAACACTGAAGCTTTCTTT. The gene calls are TRBV20-1 and TRBJ1-1; D gene ambiguous. The V gene lost 5 bases and the J gene lost 1 base, with 11 bases spanning the gap. The CDR3 consists of 13 residues. CDR1 and CDR2 from the germline V gene are DFQATT and SNEGSKA (reference sequence).

This clonotype has only a few counts. The CDR3 protein is CASRPNLLAGGGDTQYF. In nucleotides, the CDR3 is TGCGCCAGCAGACCAAACCTCCTAGCGGGGGGCGGGGATACGCAGTATTTT. The rearrangement links TRBV5-1 to TRBJ2-3; 11 positions agree with TRBD2. In germline, CDR1 is SGHRS, CDR2 YFSETQ. This CDR3 contains 17 residues. The trim removed 5 bases at V and 6 bases at J, leaving 14 bases unmatched.

This chain connects TRBV21-1 to TRBJ2-1; the table assigns TRBD2, which was not confirmed against the DNA. Judging by the DNA end, TRBJ2-5 fits better; the J call may be wrong. TRBV21-1 is classified as a pseudogene. The CDR3 spans 13 residues. The CDR3 sequence is CASSNRTLETQYF. CDR3 DNA: TGTGCCAGCAGCAACCGGACGCTAGAGACCCAGTACTTC.

There are a few counts of this clonotype. The CDR3 sequence is CASSQSGPGETQYF. Here the CDR3 DNA reads TGTGCCAGCAGCCAATCGGGCCCAGGAGAGACCCAGTACTTC. V usage is TRBV4-2 and J usage is TRBJ2-5, with D uncertain. Looked up from germline, CDR1 is LGHNA and CDR2 is YNFKEQ. The CDR3 runs to 14 residues. Trimming took 2 bases from V and 4 from J, leaving 11 bases between them.

The rearrangement uses TRBV28 and TRBJ2-3; 9 bases are shared with TRBD2. CDR3 length equals 16 residues. From germline, CDR1 is MDHEN and CDR2 SYDVKM. V shed 5 bases and J 2 bases; nucleotides not matched to a gene: 8. CDR3 bases: TGTGCCAGCAGTATCACGGGACTAGCTGACACAGATACGCAGTATTTT. Its protein product is CASSITGLADTDTQYF.

The sample holds a few counts of this clonotype. The chain uses TRBV5-4 and TRBJ2-7, with TRBD2 identical over 13 bases. V was clipped by 4 bases and J by 7 bases; unmatched bases: 5. Germline V gene sequence: CDR1 SGHNT, CDR2 YYREEE (reference sequence). CDR3 size: 14 residues. This chain's CDR3 is CASSPRLAGGEQYV. Here the CDR3 DNA reads TGTGCCAGCAGCCCCAGACTAGCGGGAGGTGAGCAGTACGTC.

Details on this clonotype: The germline gene is not matched at one end of the junction; a read error may be the cause. The rearrangement links TRBV9 to TRBJ2-5; D remains unclear. The assigned J gene may be wrong: the sequence end matches TRBJ2-1 better. Germline CDR1 SGDLS, CDR2 YYNGEE. This CDR3 spans 13 amino acids. CDR3 nucleotides: TGTACCAGCAGCGTTAGGAGAGATCATGAGCAGTTCTTC. It specifies CTSSVRRDHEQFF.

This clonotype was observed many times. The chain has TRBV3-1 and TRBJ2-7; D call uncertain. This CDR3 region has 12 residues. V lost 7 bases and J lost 0, with 7 bases in between. Per germline, CDR1 LGHDT and CDR2 YNNKEL (reference sequence). CDR3 in amino acids: CASKVPSYEQYF. In nucleotides, the CDR3 is TGTGCCAGCAAGGTACCCTCCTACGAGCAGTACTTC.

The CDR3 loop reads CASSLGLAGESPQYF. The DNA of the CDR3 is TGCGCCAGCAGCTTGGGACTAGCGGGAGAAAGCCCGCAGTATTTT. The chain combines TRBV5-1 with TRBJ2-3; 12 nucleotides match TRBD2. The CDR3 loop spans 15 amino acids. The V gene end was trimmed by 0 bases and the J gene end by 10 bases; junction bases not matched to a gene: 6. The germline gives CDR1 SGHRS, CDR2 YFSETQ.

This clonotype came up a few times. The J gene is TRBJ2-2, the V gene TRBV28; no definite D call. V was clipped by 3 bases and J by 8 bases, with 7 bases between them. CDR1 is MDHEN and CDR2 is SYDVKM in the germline V gene. The CDR3 spans 12 residues. The CDR3 DNA reads TGTGCCAGCAGTTTTCCCCTGGGGGAGCTGTTTTTT. Protein: CASSFPLGELFF.

There are many counts of this clonotype. The V and J genes are TRBV18 and TRBJ2-1, with TRBD2 matching over 13 bases. CDR3 length: 15 amino acids. The V segment lost 3 bases and the J segment 7 bases; nucleotides outside the gene matches: 3. CDR1 is KGHSH and CDR2 is LQKENI in the germline V gene. For the CDR3, the DNA is TGTGCCAGCTCACCGGGACTAGCGGGGTTGAATGAGCAGTTCTTC. It is translated as CASSPGLAGLNEQFF.

V is TRBV4-2 and J is TRBJ1-2; 9 bases align to TRBD1. The CDR3 is made up of 13 amino acids. Germline lookup yields CDR1 LGHNA and CDR2 YNFKEQ. V gave up 4 bases and J gave up 10 bases; unmatched junction bases: 7. The CDR3 loop is CASSLTGGEIYTF. The CDR3 coding sequence is TGTGCCAGCAGCCTTACAGGGGGCGAGATCTACACCTTC.

This clonotype is a singleton in its sample. CDR3 sequence (DNA): TGCAGTGCCATCTGGGGGGCGCGGGTCACTGAAGCTTTCTTT. This sequence encodes CSAIWGARVTEAFF. The rearrangement uses TRBV20-1 and TRBJ1-1, with a possible D match to TRBD1 (6 bases). This CDR3 is 14 amino acids long. The V end was cut by 6 bases, the J end by 4 bases, with 18 bases between. Germline-derived CDR1 and CDR2 are DFQATT and SNEGSKA (reference sequence).

CDR3 protein: CSARDPTTVTGELFF. CDR3 nucleotides: TGCAGTGCTAGGGACCCAACGACGGTTACCGGGGAGCTGTTTTTT. The chain links TRBV20-1 to TRBJ2-2; no firm D call. The CDR3 totals 15 residues. CDR1 is DFQATT and CDR2 is SNEGSKA in the germline V gene (reference sequence). Trimming removed 3 bases at V and 5 bases at J, with 16 bases between.